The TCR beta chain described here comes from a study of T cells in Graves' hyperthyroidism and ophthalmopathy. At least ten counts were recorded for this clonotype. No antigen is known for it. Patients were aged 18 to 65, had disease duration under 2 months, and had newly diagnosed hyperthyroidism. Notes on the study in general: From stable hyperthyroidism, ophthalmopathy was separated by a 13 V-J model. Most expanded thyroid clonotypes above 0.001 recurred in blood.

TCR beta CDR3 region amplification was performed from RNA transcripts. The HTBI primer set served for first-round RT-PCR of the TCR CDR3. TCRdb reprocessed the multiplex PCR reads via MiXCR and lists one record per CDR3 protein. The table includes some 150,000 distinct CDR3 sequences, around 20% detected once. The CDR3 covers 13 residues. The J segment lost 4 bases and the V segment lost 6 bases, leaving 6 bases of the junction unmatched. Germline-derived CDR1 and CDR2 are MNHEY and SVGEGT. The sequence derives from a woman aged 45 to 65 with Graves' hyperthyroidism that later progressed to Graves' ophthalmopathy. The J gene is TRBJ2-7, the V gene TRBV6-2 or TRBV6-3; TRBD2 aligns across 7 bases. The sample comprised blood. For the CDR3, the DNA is TGTGCCAGCAGCCAGGGACTACTATACGAGCAGTACTTC. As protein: CASSQGLLYEQYF.